This T cell receptor (beta chain) was documented in a study of blood T cell repertoires in COVID-19. Study as a whole: Sites in the United States, Italy and Spain provided acute and convalescent COVID-19 samples.

The assay was immunoSEQ multiplex PCR, and TCRdb's table has in-frame clones only and misses some. The sample consists of about 250,000 clones, roughly 90% of them appearing once. Germline CDR1 and CDR2: SQVTM and ANQGSEA. V lost 0 bases to trimming and J lost 3 bases; unmatched junction nucleotides: 5. This CDR3 has 14 residues. J is TRBJ2-7 and V is TRBV29-1; 7 nucleotides align to TRBD2. The sequencing sample was made of PBMCs or T cells enriched from blood (not recorded which). The sequence came from a woman aged 30 to 39 with acute COVID-19. CDR3 residues: CSVEDFASGYEQYF. Written as DNA, the CDR3 is TGCAGCGTTGAAGATTTTGCTAGCGGCTACGAGCAGTACTTC.